The rows below give T cell receptor beta chains drawn from one sample of a study of blood T cell repertoires in COVID-19. The data were produced by immunoSEQ multiplex PCR, yet TCRdb's version contains in-frame clones alone and is incomplete. The table lists about 350,000 clones, roughly 86% of them singletons. Sequencing input: peripheral blood. Receptor source: a woman aged 65 to 85 with COVID-19, enrolled during active disease. Each CDR3 is given with its conserved first and last residue. D genes are given only for firm matches. Size is omitted from some rows. Given values are once, few, many or a class for expanded clones.

>TRBJ2-3|TRBD2|-|TRBV9
TGTGCCAGCAGCGTGACTAGCGGGGGGGCCAGGTTCACAGATACGCAGTATTTT
CASSVTSGGARFTDTQYF
>TRBJ2-3|-|once|TRBV5-1
TGCGCCAGCAGCCCGCAGGGTTCTGATACGCAGTATTTT
CASSPQGSDTQYF
>TRBJ2-1|TRBD2|once|TRBV12-5
TGTGCTAGTGGTTTGGTATTTTTGACTAGCGTTGAGCAGTTCTTC
CASGLVFLTSVEQFF
>TRBJ1-1|-|-|TRBV9
TGTGCCAGCAGCTTTCTAACAGGGCAGGACCCTGAAGCTTTCTTT
CASSFLTGQDPEAFF
>TRBJ1-1|TRBD1|-|TRBV6-5
TGTGCCAGCAGTCTTCGGACAGGCATGAACACTGAAGCTTTCTTT
CASSLRTGMNTEAFF
>TRBJ2-7|TRBD1|-|TRBV12-5
TGTGCTAGTGGTTTGGTACTAGGAGGGACAGGGGCCTACGAGCAGTACTTC
CASGLVLGGTGAYEQYF
>TRBJ1-1|-|-|TRBV29-1
TGCAGCGCCTCGGCAGGGGACACTGAAGCTTTCTTT
CSASAGDTEAFF
>TRBJ1-5|-|few|TRBV25-1
TGTGCCAGCAGTGGCAAAGACAGGAGCAATCAGCCCCAGCATTTT
CASSGKDRSNQPQHF
>TRBJ1-2|-|-|TRBV6-2/TRBV6-3
TGTGCCAGTAGCCCTAGGGGGAGAGGCTACACCTTC
CASSPRGRGYTF
>TRBJ2-7|TRBD2|-|TRBV7-2
TGTGCCAGCAGCTTAGCAGGTAGCGGGGGCTCCTACGAGCAGTACTTC
CASSLAGSGGSYEQYF
>TRBJ1-3|TRBD1|-|TRBV19
TGTGCCAGTAAAACAGGACAGGCTCCAGGAAACACCATATATTTT
CASKTGQAPGNTIYF
>TRBJ1-2|-|-|TRBV6-2/TRBV6-3
TGTGCCAGCAGTTACTCGGCGGGGGGAGTGGACGGCTACACCTTC
CASSYSAGGVDGYTF
>TRBJ2-1|TRBD2|-|TRBV7-3
TGTGCCAGCAGCTGGACTAGCGGGGGGGCGAAGAATGAGCAGTTCTTC
CASSWTSGGAKNEQFF
>TRBJ2-3|TRBD2|-|TRBV5-3
TGTGCCAGAAGCCCTCCGGGACTAGCGGGGGGGAAGGTTGGCACAGATACGCAGTATTTT
CARSPPGLAGGKVGTDTQYF
>TRBJ1-1|-|-|TRBV5-1
TGCGCCAGCAGCTCCCCGGGGTACACTGAAGCTTTCTTT
CASSSPGYTEAFF
>TRBJ2-3|TRBD2|-|TRBV7-6
TGTGCCAGCAGCCCCGGGGGGGCCAAGACAGATACGCAGTATTTT
CASSPGGAKTDTQYF